This T cell receptor beta chain was recovered during a study of technical replicates of blood from a few donors (dated by TCRdb to about 2017). The CDR3 measures 18 amino acids from cysteine to phenylalanine. The only DNA kept is the CDR3, 54 bases in frame from the first base. The germline V gene encodes CDR1 MDHEN and CDR2 SYDVKM. At the junction V is shortened by 0 bases and J by 0 bases; bases outside the gene matches: 9. For this clone: The antigen it recognizes is unknown. No much larger clone is present one base from it, and per-base qualities are unavailable.

Library prep was done by the immunoSEQ multiplex PCR assay. In its TCRdb copy, this immuneACCESS table keeps in-frame sequences only and misses some clones. Where compared with another copy, unresolved V genes explain less than half of these, and the others have no known cause. This sample lists 60,000 to 95,000 clones; roughly 91% were detected once. The top ten clones comprise 0.37% of the sample. The sample consisted of T cells isolated from PBMCs. The chain links TRBV28 with TRBJ2-3; TRBD2 lines up with 7 middle nucleotides. The origin of this receptor is a human donor in good health. Some clones in this sample may be carry-over from other donors' samples. The DNA sequence is as follows: TGTGCCAGCAGTTTATGGGATCGCGGCGGGAGCAGCACAGATACGCAGTATTTT. Its translation is CASSLWDRGGSSTDTQYF. This CDR3, with the reference TRBV28 and TRBJ2-3 proteins standing in past its ends, gives the full variable domain DVKVTQSSRYLVKRTGEKVFLECVQDMDHENMFWYRQDPGLGLRLIYFSYDVKMKEKGDIPEGYSVSREKKERFSLILESASTNQTSMYLCASSLWDRGGSSTDTQYFGPGTRLTVL.